This TCR beta chain appears in the sequencing data of a study of T cells in Graves' hyperthyroidism and ophthalmopathy. Study background: Before any treatment, at initial diagnosis, peripheral blood was collected.

V dropped 0 bases and J dropped 8; count of bases not matched to a gene: 7. The CDR3 is 15 amino acids. Germline loops: CDR1 SGDLS, CDR2 YYNGEE. There were TCR beta CDR3 regions amplified from RNA transcripts. The study used the HTBI primer set for a first-round RT-PCR of the TCR CDR3. TCRdb reprocessed the multiplex PCR reads with MiXCR, giving one entry per CDR3 protein. Of hundreds of thousands of distinct CDR3 sequences listed, approximately 36% are singletons. This clonotype was seen only a few times. Source material: blood. The chain employs TRBV9 and TRBJ1-2; 10 bases map to TRBD1. This clonotype originated in a woman aged 40 to 50 with Graves' hyperthyroidism. The CDR3 DNA reads as TGTGCCAGCAGCGTAGCCGGGACAGGGGTTCGAGGCTACACCTTC. Its translation is CASSVAGTGVRGYTF.